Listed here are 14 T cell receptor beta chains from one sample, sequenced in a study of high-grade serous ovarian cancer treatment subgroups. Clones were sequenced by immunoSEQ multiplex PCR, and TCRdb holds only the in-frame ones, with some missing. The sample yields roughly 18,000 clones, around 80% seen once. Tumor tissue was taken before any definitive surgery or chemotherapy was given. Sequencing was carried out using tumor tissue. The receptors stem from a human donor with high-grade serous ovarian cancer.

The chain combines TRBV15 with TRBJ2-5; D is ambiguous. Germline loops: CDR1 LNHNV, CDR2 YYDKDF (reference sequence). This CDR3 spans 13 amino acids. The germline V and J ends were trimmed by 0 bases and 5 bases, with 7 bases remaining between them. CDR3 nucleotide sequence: TGTGCCACCAGCAGAGATAGTGTTGAGACCCAGTACTTC. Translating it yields CATSRDSVETQYF. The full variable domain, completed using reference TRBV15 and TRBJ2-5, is DAMVIQNPRYQVTQFGKPVTLSCSQTLNHNVMYWYQQKSSQAPKLLFHYYDKDFNNEADTPDNFQSRRPNTSFCFLDIRSPGLGDTAMYLCATSRDSVETQYFGPGTRLLVL.

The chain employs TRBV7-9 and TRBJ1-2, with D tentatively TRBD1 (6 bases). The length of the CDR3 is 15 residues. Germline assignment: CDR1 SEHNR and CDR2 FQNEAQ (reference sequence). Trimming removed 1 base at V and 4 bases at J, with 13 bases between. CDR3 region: CASSLGQGQVYGYTF. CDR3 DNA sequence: TGTGCCAGCAGCTTAGGGCAGGGGCAAGTCTATGGCTACACCTTC. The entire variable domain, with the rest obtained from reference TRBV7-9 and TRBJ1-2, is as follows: DTGVSQNPRHKITKRGQNVTFRCDPISEHNRLYWYRQTLGQGPEFLTYFQNEAQLEKSRLLSDRFSAERPKGSFSTLEIQRTEQGDSAMYLCASSLGQGQVYGYTFGSGTRLTVV.

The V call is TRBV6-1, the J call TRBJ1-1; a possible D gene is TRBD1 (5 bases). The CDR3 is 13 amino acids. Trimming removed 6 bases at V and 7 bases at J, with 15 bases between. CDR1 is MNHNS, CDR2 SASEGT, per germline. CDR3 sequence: CASRARVLDEAFF. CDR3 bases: TGTGCCAGCAGGGCCAGGGTGTTGGATGAAGCTTTCTTT.

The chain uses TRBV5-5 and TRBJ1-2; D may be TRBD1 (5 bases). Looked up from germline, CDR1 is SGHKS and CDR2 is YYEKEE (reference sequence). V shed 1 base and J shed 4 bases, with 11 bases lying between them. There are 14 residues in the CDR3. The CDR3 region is CASSLLGDVYGYTF. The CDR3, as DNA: TGTGCCAGCAGCTTGCTGGGGGATGTCTATGGCTACACCTTC.

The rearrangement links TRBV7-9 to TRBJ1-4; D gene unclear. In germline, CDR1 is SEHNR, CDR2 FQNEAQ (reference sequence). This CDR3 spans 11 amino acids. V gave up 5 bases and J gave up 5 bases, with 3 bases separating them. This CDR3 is CASSLNEKLFF. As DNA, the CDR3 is TGTGCCAGCAGCCTCAATGAAAAACTGTTTTTT. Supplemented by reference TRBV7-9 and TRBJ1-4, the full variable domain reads DTGVSQNPRHKITKRGQNVTFRCDPISEHNRLYWYRQTLGQGPEFLTYFQNEAQLEKSRLLSDRFSAERPKGSFSTLEIQRTEQGDSAMYLCASSLNEKLFFGSGTQLSVL.

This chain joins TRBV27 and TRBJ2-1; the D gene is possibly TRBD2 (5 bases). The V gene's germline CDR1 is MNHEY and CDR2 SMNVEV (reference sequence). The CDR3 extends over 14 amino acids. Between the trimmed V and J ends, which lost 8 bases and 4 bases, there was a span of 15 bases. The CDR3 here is CASGGPLGYNEQFF. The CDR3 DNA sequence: TGTGCCAGCGGAGGACCTTTAGGTTACAATGAGCAGTTCTTC.

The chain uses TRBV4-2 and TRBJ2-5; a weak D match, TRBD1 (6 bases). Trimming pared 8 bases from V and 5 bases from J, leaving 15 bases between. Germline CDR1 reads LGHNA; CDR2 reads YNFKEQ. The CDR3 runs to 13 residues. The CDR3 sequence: CASGGQLLETQYF. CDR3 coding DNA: TGTGCCAGCGGCGGACAGTTGTTGGAGACCCAGTACTTC.

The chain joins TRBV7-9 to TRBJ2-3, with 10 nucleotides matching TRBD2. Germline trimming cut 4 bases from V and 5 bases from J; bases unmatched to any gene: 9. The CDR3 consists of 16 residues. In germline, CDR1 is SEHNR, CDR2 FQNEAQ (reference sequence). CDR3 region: CASSSPAGGQGDTQYF. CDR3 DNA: TGTGCCAGCAGCTCACCAGCGGGAGGGCAAGGAGATACGCAGTATTTT.

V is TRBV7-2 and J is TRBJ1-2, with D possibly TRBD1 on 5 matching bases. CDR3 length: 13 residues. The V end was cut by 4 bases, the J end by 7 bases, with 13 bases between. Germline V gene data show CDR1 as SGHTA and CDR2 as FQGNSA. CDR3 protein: CASSSFYRSGYTF. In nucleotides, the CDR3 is TGTGCCAGCAGCTCCTTCTACAGGAGTGGCTACACCTTC.

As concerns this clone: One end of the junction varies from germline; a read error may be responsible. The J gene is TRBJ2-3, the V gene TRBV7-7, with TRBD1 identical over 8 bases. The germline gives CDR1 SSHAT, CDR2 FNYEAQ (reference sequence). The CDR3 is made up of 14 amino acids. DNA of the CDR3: TGTGCTAGCAGCCTGGACAGGGTGGGAGGTACGCAGTATTTT. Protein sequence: CASSLDRVGGTQYF. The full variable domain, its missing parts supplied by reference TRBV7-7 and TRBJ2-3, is GAGVSQSPRYKVTKRGQDVTLRCDPISSHATLYWYQQALGQGPEFLTYFNYEAQPDKSGLPSDRFSAERPEGSISTLTIQRTEQRDSAMYRCASSLDRVGGTQYFGPGTRLTVL.

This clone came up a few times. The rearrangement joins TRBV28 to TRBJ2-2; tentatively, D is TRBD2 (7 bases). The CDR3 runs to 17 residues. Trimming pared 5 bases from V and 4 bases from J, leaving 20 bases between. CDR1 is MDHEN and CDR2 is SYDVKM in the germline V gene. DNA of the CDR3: TGTGCCAGCAGTCGCGGGGGCGGGGGTGTAGGCACCGGGGAGCTGTTTTTT. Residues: CASSRGGGGVGTGELFF.

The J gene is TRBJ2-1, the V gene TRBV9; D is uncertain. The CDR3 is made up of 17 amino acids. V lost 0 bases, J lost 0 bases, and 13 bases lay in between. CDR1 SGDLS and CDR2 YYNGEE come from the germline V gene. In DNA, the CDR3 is TGTGCCAGCAGCGTAGAGGCTTCCCTGAGCTCCTACAATGAGCAGTTCTTC. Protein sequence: CASSVEASLSSYNEQFF.

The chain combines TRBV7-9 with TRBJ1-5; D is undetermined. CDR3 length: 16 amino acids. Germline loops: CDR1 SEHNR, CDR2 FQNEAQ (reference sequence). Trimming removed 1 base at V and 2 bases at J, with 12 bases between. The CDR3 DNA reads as TGTGCCAGCAGCTTAGGCCCTCCCCTAGGCAATCAGCCCCAGCATTTT. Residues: CASSLGPPLGNQPQHF.

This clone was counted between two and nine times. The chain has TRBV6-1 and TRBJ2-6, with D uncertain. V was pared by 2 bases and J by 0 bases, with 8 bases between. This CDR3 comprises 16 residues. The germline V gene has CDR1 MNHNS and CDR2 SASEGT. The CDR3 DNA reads TGTGCCAGCAGTGAACGGGCTGGCTCTGGGGCCAACGTCCTGACTTTC. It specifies CASSERAGSGANVLTF.